This T cell receptor beta chain was sequenced during a study of cytomegalovirus exposure and HLA in healthy donors. It was with 60 Vbeta and 13 Jbeta primers that the PCR ran. Measured with immunoSEQ multiplex PCR; TCRdb has only the in-frame clones, and not every one. The sample lists some 150,000 clones; approximately 85% were seen once. Germline V CDR1 and CDR2: MDHEN, SYDVKM. The CDR3 length is 14 residues. V lost 5 bases, J lost 3 bases, and 13 bases lay in between. The chain couples TRBV28 to TRBJ1-2; D is uncertain. The TCR originated in a man aged 50 or older in good health and CMV-seropositive. Sample: PBMCs. Written as DNA, the CDR3 is TGTGCCAGCAGTCCCCTCGGGAGTCACTATGGCTACACCTTC. Translation: CASSPLGSHYGYTF.